This TCR beta chain was recovered during a study of CD8+ T cells in alopecia areata. Obtained from alopecia areata patients were lesional scalp punch biopsies along with peripheral blood. The CDR3 sequence is 12 residues long. Germline V lookup: CDR1 GTSNPN, CDR2 SVGIG (reference sequence). The germline V and J ends were trimmed by 1 base and 6 bases, with 9 bases remaining between them. The sequencing template was cDNA reverse transcribed from extracted RNA. Assay: immunoSEQ multiplex PCR; the TCRdb copy retains only in-frame clones and omits some. In the table there are roughly 200,000 clones, 63% of which are singletons. Only a few counts were recorded for this clone.

The TCR originated in a human donor with alopecia areata. The input for sequencing was CD4+ T cells sorted from blood, taken at week 0. The V and J genes are TRBV30 and TRBJ1-2, with D unclear. The CDR3 DNA sequence: TGTGCCTGGAGTGGGCAGGTGGATGGCTACACCTTC. This encodes CAWSGQVDGYTF.